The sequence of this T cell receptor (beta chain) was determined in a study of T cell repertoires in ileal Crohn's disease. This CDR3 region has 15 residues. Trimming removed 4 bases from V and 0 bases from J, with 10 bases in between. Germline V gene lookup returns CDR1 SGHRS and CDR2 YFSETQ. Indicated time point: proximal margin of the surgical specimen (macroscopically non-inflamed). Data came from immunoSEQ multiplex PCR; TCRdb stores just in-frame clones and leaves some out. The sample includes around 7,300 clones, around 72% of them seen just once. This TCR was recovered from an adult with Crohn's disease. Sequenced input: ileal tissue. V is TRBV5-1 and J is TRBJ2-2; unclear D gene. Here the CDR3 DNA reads TGCGCCAGCAGCCAGGCGGCAGCGAACACCGGGGAGCTGTTTTTT. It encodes CASSQAAANTGELFF.